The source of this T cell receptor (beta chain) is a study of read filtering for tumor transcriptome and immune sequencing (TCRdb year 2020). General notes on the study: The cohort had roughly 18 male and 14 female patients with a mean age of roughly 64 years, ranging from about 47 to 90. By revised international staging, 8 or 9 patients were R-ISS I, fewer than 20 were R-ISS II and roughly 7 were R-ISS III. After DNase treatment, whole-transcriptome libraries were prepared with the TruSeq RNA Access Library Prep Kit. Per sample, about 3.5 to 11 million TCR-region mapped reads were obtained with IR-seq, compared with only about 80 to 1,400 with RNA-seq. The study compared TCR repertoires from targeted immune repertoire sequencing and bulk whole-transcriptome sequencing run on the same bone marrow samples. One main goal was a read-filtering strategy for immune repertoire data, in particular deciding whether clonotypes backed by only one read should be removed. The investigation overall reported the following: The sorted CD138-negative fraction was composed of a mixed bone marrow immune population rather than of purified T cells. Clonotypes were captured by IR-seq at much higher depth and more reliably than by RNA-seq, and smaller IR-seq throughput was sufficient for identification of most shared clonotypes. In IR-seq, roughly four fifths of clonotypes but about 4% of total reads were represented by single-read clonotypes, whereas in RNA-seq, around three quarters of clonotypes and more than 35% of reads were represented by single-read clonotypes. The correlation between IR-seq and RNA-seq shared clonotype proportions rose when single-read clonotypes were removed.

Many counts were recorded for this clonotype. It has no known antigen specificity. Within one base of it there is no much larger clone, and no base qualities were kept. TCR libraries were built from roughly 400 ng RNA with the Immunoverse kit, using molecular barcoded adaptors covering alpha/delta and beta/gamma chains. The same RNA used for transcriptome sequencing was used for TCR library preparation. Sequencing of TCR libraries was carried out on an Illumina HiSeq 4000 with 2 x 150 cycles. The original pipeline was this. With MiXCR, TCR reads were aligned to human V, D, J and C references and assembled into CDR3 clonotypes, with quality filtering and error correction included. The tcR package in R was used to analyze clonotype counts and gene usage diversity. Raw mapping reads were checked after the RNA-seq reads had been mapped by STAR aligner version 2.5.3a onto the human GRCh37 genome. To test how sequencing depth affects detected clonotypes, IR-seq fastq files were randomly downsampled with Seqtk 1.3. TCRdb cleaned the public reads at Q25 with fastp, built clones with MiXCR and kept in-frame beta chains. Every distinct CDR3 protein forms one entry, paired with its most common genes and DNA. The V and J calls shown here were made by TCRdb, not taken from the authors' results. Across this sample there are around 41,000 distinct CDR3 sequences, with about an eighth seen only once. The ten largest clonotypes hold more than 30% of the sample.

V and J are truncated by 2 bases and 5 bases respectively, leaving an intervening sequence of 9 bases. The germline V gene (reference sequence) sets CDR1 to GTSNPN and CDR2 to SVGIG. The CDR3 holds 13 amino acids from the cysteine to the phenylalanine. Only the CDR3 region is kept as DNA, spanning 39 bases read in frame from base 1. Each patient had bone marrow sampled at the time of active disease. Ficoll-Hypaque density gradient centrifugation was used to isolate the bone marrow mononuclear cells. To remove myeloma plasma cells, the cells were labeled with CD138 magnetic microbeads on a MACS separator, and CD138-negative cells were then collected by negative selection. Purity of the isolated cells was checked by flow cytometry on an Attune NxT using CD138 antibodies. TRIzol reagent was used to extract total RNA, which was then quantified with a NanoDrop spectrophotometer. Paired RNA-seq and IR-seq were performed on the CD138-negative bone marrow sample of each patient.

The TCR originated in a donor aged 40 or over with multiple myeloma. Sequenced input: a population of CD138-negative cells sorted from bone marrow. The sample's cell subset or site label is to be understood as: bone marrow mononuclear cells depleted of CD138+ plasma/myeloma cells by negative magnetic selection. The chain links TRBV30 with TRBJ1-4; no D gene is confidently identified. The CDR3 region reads CAWSIPTNEKLFF. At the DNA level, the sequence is TGTGCCTGGAGTATACCGACGAATGAAAAACTGTTTTTT.